This TCR beta chain was recovered during a study of cytotoxic CD8 clonotypes in ibrutinib-treated CLL. The study, taken as a whole, reports: Contraction or stability on treatment characterized the public clonotypes, which were uncommon. Baseline values of clonality outstripped age-matched healthy donors and followed circulating CD8+ T-cell counts. Whereas clonality rose at ibrutinib response, it declined toward baseline at progression.

The V gene's germline CDR1 is WSHSY and CDR2 SAAADI. The trim removed 3 bases at V and 5 bases at J, leaving 14 bases unmatched. The CDR3 is 18 residues long. Produced via immunoSEQ multiplex PCR; TCRdb's table is partial and in-frame only. The table has just over 200,000 clones, roughly three quarters seen once. As for this clone: The antigen remains unidentified.

Sequenced material: PBMCs, taken after 12 months of ibrutinib treatment. The receptor comes from a human donor with chronic lymphocytic leukemia. This chain links TRBV10-2 with TRBJ1-5, with 9 bases identical to TRBD1. CDR3 sequence reads: CASSDLIGTGWWDQPQHF. Here the CDR3 DNA reads TGCGCCAGCAGTGATTTAATAGGGACAGGGTGGTGGGATCAGCCCCAGCATTTT.